This T cell receptor beta chain was recorded in a study of blood T cell repertoires in COVID-19. Germline V lookup: CDR1 MDHEN, CDR2 SYDVKM. Trimming cost V 6 bases and J 3 bases, with 18 bases left between them. There are 15 residues in the CDR3. As handled by the study authors: Counts of nucleated cells, estimated from reference gene primer amplification, were obtained. Assay used: immunoSEQ multiplex PCR; TCRdb lists only in-frame clones, some missing. V and J calls and clone size follow that table, whereas D and trimming were derived from the DNA. The sample yields hundreds of thousands of clones, approximately 80% seen once.

This TCR derives from a woman of 80 years or more with acute or convalescent COVID-19. The V gene is TRBV28, the J gene TRBJ2-7; perhaps TRBD2 as D (6 bases). Sequenced material: peripheral blood. The CDR3 nucleotides are TGTGCCAGCAGAGGAGGGGCGGACCACTACTACGAGCAGTACTTC. The encoded protein is CASRGGADHYYEQYF.